The 12 T cell receptor beta chains below come from one sample, sequenced in a study of blood T cells in healthy people across ages. Primers used in a second PCR of roughly 6 to 11 cycles were a sample-barcoded 5' primer and a J-beta primer mix. One entry per CDR3 protein, called by TCRdb with MiXCR from the 5' RACE reads. The sample holds 1.4 million to 1.5 million distinct CDR3 sequences, around 42% seen once. The specimen was blood. All receptors come from a young woman in good health.

The gene calls are TRBV6-5 and TRBJ2-3; TRBD2 matches at 8 bases. This CDR3 contains 15 residues. CDR1 and CDR2 (germline): MNHEY, SVGAGI. With V trimmed by 6 bases and J by 2 bases, 7 bases remained unmatched. CDR3 loop: CASSPGGAFTDTQYF. CDR3 sequence (DNA): TGTGCCAGCAGCCCCGGGGGGGCCTTCACAGATACGCAGTATTTT.

About this clonotype: A read error may be the cause here, since a much bigger clone is one base away. The chain combines TRBV3-1 with TRBJ2-7; 10 positions agree with TRBD2. Looked up from germline, CDR1 is LGHDT and CDR2 is YNNKEL (reference sequence). V was pared by 2 bases and J by 7 bases, with 11 bases of the junction left unmatched. The CDR3 runs to 16 residues. CDR3 sequence (DNA): TGTGCCAGCAGCCAACAACTAGCGGGGTCCTACAATGAGCAGTACTTC. Translating it yields CASSQQLAGSYNEQYF.

Points on this clonotype: A junction boundary mismatches the germline segment, possibly from a read error. The J gene is TRBJ2-1, the V gene TRBV13, with D unclear. Looked up from germline, CDR1 is PRHDT and CDR2 is FYEKMQ (reference sequence). This CDR3 contains 18 residues. CDR3 residues: CASSSPNAQDKSSNKQFF. CDR3 bases: TGTGCCAGCAGCTCCCCGAACGCCCAAGATAAGAGCTCCAATAAGCAGTTCTTC. Using reference TRBV13 and TRBJ2-1 for the parts outside the CDR3, the full variable domain is AAGVIQSPRHLIKEKRETATLKCYPIPRHDTVYWYQQGPGQDPQFLISFYEKMQSDKGSIPDRFSAQQFSDYHSELNMSSLELGDSALYFCASSSPNAQDKSSNKQFFGPGTRLTVL.

This clonotype was detected once. The V call is TRBV10-3, the J call TRBJ2-3; 12 positions agree with TRBD2. Trimming cost V 4 bases and J 4 bases; bases outside gene matches: 3. From germline, CDR1 is ENHRY and CDR2 SYGVKD. This CDR3 is 15 amino acids long. As DNA, the CDR3 is TGTGCCATCAGTGTCGGACTAGCGGGGTCAGATACGCAGTATTTT. Its protein is CAISVGLAGSDTQYF.

This clonotype was observed a handful of times. The chain carries TRBV12-3 or TRBV12-4 and TRBJ1-2, with TRBD1 matching over 10 bases. The V gene end was trimmed by 7 bases and the J gene end by 1 base; junction bases not matched to a gene: 3. The CDR3 loop spans 14 amino acids. CDR3 amino acids: CASTGQGDNYGYTF. In DNA form, the CDR3 reads TGTGCCAGCACCGGACAGGGGGATAACTATGGCTACACCTTC.

The chain is built from TRBV3-1 and TRBJ2-7; 7 nucleotides match TRBD1. Trimming took 2 bases from V and 2 from J; bases not matched to a gene: 3. This CDR3 comprises 14 residues. From germline, CDR1 is LGHDT and CDR2 YNNKEL (reference sequence). The CDR3 spells CASSQQTGAYEQYF. The CDR3 nucleotides read TGTGCCAGCAGCCAACAAACAGGGGCCTACGAGCAGTACTTC.

V gene TRBV9 combines with J gene TRBJ2-5; a possible D gene is TRBD1 (5 bases). The DNA end is a closer match to TRBJ2-7, so the J assignment may be wrong. This CDR3 has 14 amino acids. Germline CDR1 and CDR2: SGDLS and YYNGEE. CDR3: CASSPRGSGSEQYF. The CDR3 DNA reads as TGTGCCAGCAGCCCCAGAGGCTCAGGGTCCGAGCAGTACTTC.

The chain links TRBV20-1 to TRBJ2-3; TRBD2 agrees at 8 bases. V was clipped by 4 bases and J by 8 bases; unmatched bases: 14. The CDR3 is 15 residues long. Germline V gene sequence: CDR1 DFQATT, CDR2 SNEGSKA (reference sequence). The CDR3 region has the DNA TGCAGTGCTAAGGGGCGGGAGGTCGGACAATTTACGCAGTATTTT. It yields the protein CSAKGREVGQFTQYF.

V usage is TRBV2 and J usage is TRBJ2-7, with TRBD2 matching 11 bases. Germline V lookup: CDR1 SNHLY, CDR2 FYNNEI. The CDR3 contains 14 residues. Trimming at V came to 3 bases and at J to 5 bases, leaving 3 bases not matched to a gene. The CDR3 bases are TGTGCCAGCAGTGAGTGGGGACTAGCGGACGAGCAGTACTTC. Its protein product is CASSEWGLADEQYF.

V is TRBV4-1 and J is TRBJ2-1; D gene ambiguous. The CDR3 length is 13 residues. Germline V CDR1 and CDR2: MGHRA, YSYEKL. Trimming took off 4 bases at V and 9 bases at J, with 13 bases between the two ends. CDR3 residues: CASSPLPDTEQFF. CDR3 sequence (DNA): TGCGCCAGCAGCCCCCTTCCGGATACTGAGCAGTTCTTC.

The V gene is TRBV12-5, the J gene TRBJ1-6; D is undetermined. Germline lookup yields CDR1 LGHNT and CDR2 FRNRAP. Trimming stripped 5 bases from V and 7 bases from J, with 9 bases between. This CDR3 contains 13 residues. The CDR3 region is CASGLRENSPLHF. The DNA of the CDR3 is TGTGCTAGTGGTCTCCGGGAGAATTCACCCCTCCACTTT.

The chain combines TRBV9 with TRBJ2-7; D perhaps matches TRBD2 (5 bases). Germline lookup yields CDR1 SGDLS and CDR2 YYNGEE. The CDR3 consists of 15 residues. Trimming removed 0 bases at V and 5 bases at J, with 15 bases between. CDR3 amino acids: CASSVEDYPLNEQYF. In DNA, the CDR3 is TGTGCCAGCAGCGTAGAAGACTATCCCCTAAACGAGCAGTACTTC. Based on the CDR3 plus reference TRBV9 and TRBJ2-7, the full variable domain is DSGVTQTPKHLITATGQRVTLRCSPRSGDLSVYWYQQSLDQGLQFLIQYYNGEERAKGNILERFSAQQFPDLHSELNLSSLELGDSALYFCASSVEDYPLNEQYFGPGTRLTVT.